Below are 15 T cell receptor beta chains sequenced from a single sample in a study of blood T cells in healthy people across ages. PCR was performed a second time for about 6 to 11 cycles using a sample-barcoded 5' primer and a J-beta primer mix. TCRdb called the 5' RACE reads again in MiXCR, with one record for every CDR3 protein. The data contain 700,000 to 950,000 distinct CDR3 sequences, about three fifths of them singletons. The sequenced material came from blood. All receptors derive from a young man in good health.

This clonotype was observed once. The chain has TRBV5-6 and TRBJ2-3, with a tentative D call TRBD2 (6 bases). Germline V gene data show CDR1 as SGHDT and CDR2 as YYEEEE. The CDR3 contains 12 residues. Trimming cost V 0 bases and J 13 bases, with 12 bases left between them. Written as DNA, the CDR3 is TGTGCCAGCAGCTTGGCGCGGGGAAGGGAGTATTTT. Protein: CASSLARGREYF.

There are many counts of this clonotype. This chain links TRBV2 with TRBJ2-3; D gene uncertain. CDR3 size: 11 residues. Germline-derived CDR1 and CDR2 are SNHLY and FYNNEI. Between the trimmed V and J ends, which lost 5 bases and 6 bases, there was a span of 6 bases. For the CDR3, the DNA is TGTGCCAGCAGTCGGCGGGATACGCAGTATTTT. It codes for CASSRRDTQYF.

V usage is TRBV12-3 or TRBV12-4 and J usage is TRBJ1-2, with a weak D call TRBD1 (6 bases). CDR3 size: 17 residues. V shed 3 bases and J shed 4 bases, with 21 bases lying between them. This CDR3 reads CASSFATGRGSGYGYTF. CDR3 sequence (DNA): TGTGCCAGCAGTTTTGCAACAGGGAGGGGTTCGGGCTATGGCTACACCTTC.

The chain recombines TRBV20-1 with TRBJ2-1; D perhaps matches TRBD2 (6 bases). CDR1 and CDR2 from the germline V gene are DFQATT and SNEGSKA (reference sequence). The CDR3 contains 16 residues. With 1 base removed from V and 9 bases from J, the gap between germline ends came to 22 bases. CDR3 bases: TGCAGTGCTAGAGTGGGGGGAGGACCGGGTCAGGGTGAGCAGTTCTTC. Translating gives CSARVGGGPGQGEQFF.

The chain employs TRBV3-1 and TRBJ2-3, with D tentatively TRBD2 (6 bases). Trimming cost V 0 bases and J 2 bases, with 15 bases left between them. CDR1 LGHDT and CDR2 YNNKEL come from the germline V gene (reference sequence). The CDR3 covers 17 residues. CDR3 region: CASSQDFAGTNTDTQYF. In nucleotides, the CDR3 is TGTGCCAGCAGCCAAGATTTTGCGGGGACGAACACAGATACGCAGTATTTT.

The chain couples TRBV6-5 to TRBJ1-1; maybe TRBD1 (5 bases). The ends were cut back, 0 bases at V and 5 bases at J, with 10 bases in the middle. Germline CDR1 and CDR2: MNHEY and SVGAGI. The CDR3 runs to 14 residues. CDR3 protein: CASSYSRGETEAFF. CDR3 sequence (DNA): TGTGCCAGCAGTTACTCGCGGGGGGAAACTGAAGCTTTCTTT.

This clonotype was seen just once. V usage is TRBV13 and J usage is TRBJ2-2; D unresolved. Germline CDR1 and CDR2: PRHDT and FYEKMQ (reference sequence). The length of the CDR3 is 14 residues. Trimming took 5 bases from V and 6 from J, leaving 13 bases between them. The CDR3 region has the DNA TGTGCCAGCAGCCCAATTCGTGGGCCCGGGGAGCTGTTTTTT. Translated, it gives CASSPIRGPGELFF.

CDR3 in amino acids: CASSPQRGDEKLFF. CDR3 bases: TGTGCCAGCAGTCCCCAGCGGGGCGATGAAAAACTGTTTTTT. The chain carries TRBV6-5 and TRBJ1-4; D perhaps matches TRBD1 (5 bases). Trimming took off 5 bases at V and 6 bases at J, with 13 bases between the two ends. Germline assignment: CDR1 MNHEY and CDR2 SVGAGI. CDR3 length equals 14 residues.

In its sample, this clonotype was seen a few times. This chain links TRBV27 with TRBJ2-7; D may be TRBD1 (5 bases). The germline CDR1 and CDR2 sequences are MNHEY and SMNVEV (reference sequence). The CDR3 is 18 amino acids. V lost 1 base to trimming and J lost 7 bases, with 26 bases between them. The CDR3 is CASSLWGPRLEIMSEQYF. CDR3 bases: TGTGCCAGCAGTTTATGGGGCCCCCGTTTGGAAATTATGTCGGAGCAGTACTTC.

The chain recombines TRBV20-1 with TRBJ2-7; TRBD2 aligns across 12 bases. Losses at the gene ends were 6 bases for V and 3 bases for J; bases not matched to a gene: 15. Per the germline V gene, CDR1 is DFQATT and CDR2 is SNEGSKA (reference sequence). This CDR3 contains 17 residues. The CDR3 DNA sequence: TGCAGTGCGGTGAGTCTTCCGGGACTAGCGGGCAACTACGAGCAGTACTTC. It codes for CSAVSLPGLAGNYEQYF.

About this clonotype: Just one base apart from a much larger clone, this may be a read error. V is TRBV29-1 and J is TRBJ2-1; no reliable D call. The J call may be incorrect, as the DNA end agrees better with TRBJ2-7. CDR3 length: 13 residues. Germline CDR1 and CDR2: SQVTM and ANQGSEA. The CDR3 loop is CSGSLRSYNEQYF. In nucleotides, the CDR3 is TGCAGCGGGAGTCTTCGCAGCTACAATGAGCAGTACTTC.

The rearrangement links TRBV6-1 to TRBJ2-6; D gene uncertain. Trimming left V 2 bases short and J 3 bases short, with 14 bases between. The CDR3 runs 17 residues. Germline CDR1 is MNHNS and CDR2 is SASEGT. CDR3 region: CASSERHPMSGANVLTF. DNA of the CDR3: TGTGCCAGCAGTGAACGGCATCCCATGAGTGGGGCCAACGTCCTGACTTTC.

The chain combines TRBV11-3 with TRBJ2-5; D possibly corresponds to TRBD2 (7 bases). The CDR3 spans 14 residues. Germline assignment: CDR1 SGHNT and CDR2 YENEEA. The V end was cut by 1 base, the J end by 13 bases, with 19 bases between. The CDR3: CASSLVRGGNERYF. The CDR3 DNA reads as TGTGCCAGCAGCTTAGTCCGCGGGGGCAATGAGCGGTACTTC.

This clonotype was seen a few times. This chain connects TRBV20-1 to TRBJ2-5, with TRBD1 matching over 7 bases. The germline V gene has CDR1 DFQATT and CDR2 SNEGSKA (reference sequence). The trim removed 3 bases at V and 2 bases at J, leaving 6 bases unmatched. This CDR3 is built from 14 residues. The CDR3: CSASKQGPQETQYF. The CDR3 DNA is TGCAGTGCTAGTAAACAGGGGCCGCAAGAGACCCAGTACTTC.

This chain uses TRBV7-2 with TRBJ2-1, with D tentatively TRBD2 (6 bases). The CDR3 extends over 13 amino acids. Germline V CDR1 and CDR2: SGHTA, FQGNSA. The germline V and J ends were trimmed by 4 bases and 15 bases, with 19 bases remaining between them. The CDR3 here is CASSSKARGGGFF. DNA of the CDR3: TGTGCCAGCAGCTCAAAGGCGCGGGGCGGAGGGTTCTTC.